What follows is one T cell receptor (beta chain) and its context. It lacks a known antigen. No quality values exist for individual bases; no much larger clone is one base distant. The data are from a study of T cell responses to AZD1222 COVID-19 vaccine (dated by TCRdb to the early 2020s). Describing the broader study: TCR sequencing covered roughly 230 trial participants: 200 to 220 given two doses of AZD1222 and approximately 26 given two doses of MenACWY control vaccine. Trial participants were enrolled into age subgroups of 18-55, 56-69 and 70-plus years, which contained roughly 150, 30 and 60 TCR-sequenced participants, respectively. General conclusions and limits of the study: In the small 56-69-year group, the increase in depth fell short of significance, most likely because of low power. Conclusions about previously exposed vaccinees are limited because only 6 or 7 AZD1222 recipients were SARS-CoV-2 seropositive at baseline. After two AZD1222 doses, spike-specific TCR breadth and depth were significantly higher than at day 0 and than in MenACWY recipients. The whole spike protein was spanned by vaccine-associated CD4 TCRs, and dominant responses were seen in regions 160-218 and 743-854. Epitopes outside the regions mutated in the B.1.351 and B.1.1.7 variants were reportedly recognized by nearly half of the unique spike-specific TCRs. Participants were mostly white British and included more females than males, and it was suggested by the authors that clonal diversity may have been underestimated. Because no day 14 peak-response samples were available, the repertoires could be characterized only after the peak T cell response.

Reading from cysteine to phenylalanine, the CDR3 counts 13 amino acids. The only DNA kept is the CDR3, 39 bases in frame from the first base. Trimming at the junction amounts to 5 bases on V and 6 bases on J, and the germline ends lie 11 bases apart. The label giving this sample's time point can be read as: about 28 days (+/-7) after the second vaccine dose. AZD1222 recipients given second doses at about 4 weeks or at about 12 weeks were pooled, since spike-specific TCR depth and breadth were not found to differ between the two schedules. Vaccinee samples came from UK trials COV001 and COV002, including a single-blind randomized controlled phase 2/3 trial of AZD1222 (ChAdOx1 nCoV-19) in healthy adults. For TCRbeta chain sequencing, PBMC samples were collected from trial participants at day 0 and at day 28 after the second dose. The CDR3 regions of human TCRbeta chains were analyzed by immunosequencing. On the authors' methods: TCRs in the repertoires were matched against a reference library of SARS-CoV-2-specific TCRs that had been generated with the MIRA antigen-specificity platform. Breadth was defined as the fraction of unique TCRs that were SARS-CoV-2-associated. Depth was defined as the fraction of total T cells that were SARS-CoV-2-associated. Using the MIRA data, each spike-specific TCR was mapped to the spike region that the TCR reacts to and placed in a CD4 or CD8 class. Log10-transformed breadth and depth values were compared by one-way ANOVA with Sidak's multiple comparisons tests. The clones in this table, taken by TCRdb from immuneACCESS, are in-frame only. Not every clone is retained; where verified, under half of the shortfall comes from an unresolved V gene, and the cause of the rest is unknown. D and trimming were read from the DNA, whereas the V and J calls and clone size are those reported in that table. This sample holds under 200,000 clones; 88% were observed only once. The ten largest clones take up roughly a quarter of the sample.

The sequence was obtained from an adult who received the AZD1222 COVID-19 vaccine. The specimen comprised peripheral blood, sampled 28 days after the second AZD1222 dose. The sequence links TRBV12-3 or TRBV12-4 to TRBJ2-1; the D gene remains uncertain. The CDR3 is CASSLRPVNEQFF. The nucleotide sequence is given as TGTGCCAGCAGTCTACGACCTGTCAATGAGCAGTTCTTC.